Listed here is a single T cell receptor beta chain. The data were obtained in a study of blood T cell repertoires in COVID-19. Overall study: Samples of COVID-19 (acute and convalescent) were obtained from the United States, Italy and Spain.

From germline, CDR1 is SSHAT and CDR2 FNYEAQ (reference sequence). After removal of 5 bases from V and 5 bases from J, the junction contained 15 bases not matched to a gene. CDR3 length: 18 amino acids. Authors' processing steps: Researchers report that nucleated cell counts were estimated from reference gene primer amplification. Only in-frame clones appear in the TCRdb table, and some are missing; sequencing was by immunoSEQ multiplex PCR. Clonal size and the V and J genes are those of that table, whereas D and trimming came from the DNA. Of about 380,000 clones listed, 85% are singletons. The chain has TRBV7-7 and TRBJ2-5; 12 nucleotides agree with TRBD1. The receptor's source is a woman aged 18-30 years with acute or convalescent COVID-19. The sequenced material came from peripheral blood. Here the CDR3 reads CASSLGRGTGGFLETQYF. The CDR3 region has the DNA TGTGCCAGCAGCCTAGGCCGCGGGACAGGGGGCTTTTTGGAGACCCAGTACTTC.